Here is one T cell receptor (beta chain) with its context. What it binds is not known. This sample was taken from a study of radiotherapy plus CTLA-4 blockade in lung cancer. Turning to the study itself: With 25% to 35% of patients having disease control, objective responses were seen in less than 20%.

Study results and caveats: Reported findings show early blood T cell clone dynamics, with interferon-beta, best predicted response. In blood, tumor-derived TCR clones expanded after radiotherapy plus ipilimumab.

Chemo-refractory metastatic non-small-cell lung cancer patients received focal radiation with ipilimumab CTLA-4 blockade. Clones were sequenced by immunoSEQ multiplex PCR, and TCRdb holds only the in-frame ones, with some missing. The sample contains 100,000 to 150,000 clones, over 80% of which appear only once. V was cut by 0 bases and J by 0 bases, with 7 bases left in between. This CDR3 spans 15 amino acids. In germline, CDR1 is SGHDT, CDR2 YYEEEE. The receptor was derived from a human donor with non-small cell lung cancer that progressed on radiotherapy plus ipilimumab. This chain connects TRBV5-6 to TRBJ1-3; D is ambiguous. Sequenced here: peripheral blood, sampled from a patient treated with radiotherapy plus ipilimumab. The CDR3 DNA reads as TGTGCCAGCAGCTTGGTACCGGACTCTGGAAACACCATATATTTT. Its protein product is CASSLVPDSGNTIYF.